This T cell receptor (beta chain) is drawn from a study of early T cells in non-severe SARS-CoV-2 infection. Overall study: Sequencing used unsorted whole-blood bulk RNA, so chains lack pairing. General study points: VDJdb-based annotation leaned toward anti-spike CD8 responses and missed private and CD4 specificities.

Per germline, CDR1 LNHNV and CDR2 YYDKDF (reference sequence). The CDR3 covers 15 residues. Trimming pared 0 bases from V and 2 bases from J, leaving 11 bases between. About this clonotype: Its antigen remains unknown.

Unique molecular identifiers were added to individual cDNA molecules. TCRdb re-derived calls from the 5' RACE reads in MiXCR, one entry per CDR3 protein. The table has under 70,000 distinct CDR3 sequences, 10% to 15% seen once. The sequenced material came from whole blood. This receptor was identified in an adult who was a healthcare worker with PCR-confirmed SARS-CoV-2 infection or an uninfected control (not recorded which). This chain uses TRBV15 with TRBJ2-7; D unresolved. The CDR3 DNA reads TGTGCCACCAGCAGAGATAGGAGTAACCCCTACGAGCAGTACTTC. It yields the protein CATSRDRSNPYEQYF.